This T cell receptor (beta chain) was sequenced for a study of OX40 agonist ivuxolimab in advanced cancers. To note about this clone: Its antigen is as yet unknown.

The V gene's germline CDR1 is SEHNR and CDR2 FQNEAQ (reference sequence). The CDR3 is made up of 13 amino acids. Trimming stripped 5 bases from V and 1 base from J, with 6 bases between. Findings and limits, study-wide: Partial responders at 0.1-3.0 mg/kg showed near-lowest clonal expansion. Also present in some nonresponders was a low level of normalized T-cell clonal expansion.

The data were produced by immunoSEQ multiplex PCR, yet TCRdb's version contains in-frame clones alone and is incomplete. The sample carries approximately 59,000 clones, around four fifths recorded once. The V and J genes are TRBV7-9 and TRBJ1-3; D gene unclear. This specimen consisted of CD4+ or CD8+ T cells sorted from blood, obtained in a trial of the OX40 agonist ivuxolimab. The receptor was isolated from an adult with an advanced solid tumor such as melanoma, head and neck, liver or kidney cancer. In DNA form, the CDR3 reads TGTGCCAGCAGCCAAGGATCTGGAAACACCATATATTTT. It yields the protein CASSQGSGNTIYF.